One sample yielded the 3 T cell receptor beta chains listed below, sequenced in a study of control samples from healthy donors and cancer patients. Sequencing used immunoSEQ multiplex PCR; TCRdb keeps in-frame clones, though not all of them. The sample consists of approximately 92,000 clones, about 92% of them appearing once. The sample taken for sequencing was blood. Receptors originate from a woman in her 30s in good health.

The chain links TRBV2 to TRBJ2-3; no firm D call. Trimming shortened V by 3 bases and J by 5 bases, and 6 bases separated the two germline ends. CDR1 SNHLY and CDR2 FYNNEI come from the germline V gene. The CDR3 totals 12 residues. The CDR3 spells CASSDTRDTQYF. CDR3 in DNA: TGTGCCAGCAGTGATACGAGAGATACGCAGTATTTT.

V gene TRBV3-1 (or the pseudogene TRBV3-2) combines with J gene TRBJ1-6, with D perhaps matching TRBD1 (6 bases). The CDR3 length is 17 residues. The V end lost 2 bases, the J end lost 4 bases, and 15 bases lay between the germline ends. The germline CDR1 and CDR2 sequences are LGHDT and YNNKEL (reference sequence). The CDR3 DNA is TGTGCCAGCAGCCAAAATCCCCCGACAGGATATAATTCACCCCTCCACTTT. Residues: CASSQNPPTGYNSPLHF.

The chain couples TRBV12-3 or TRBV12-4 to TRBJ1-5; D is unclear. V shed 6 bases and J shed 2 bases, with 8 bases lying between them. This CDR3 has 13 amino acids. Here the CDR3 DNA reads TGTGCCAGCAGCGGACGGGGCAATCAGCCCCAGCATTTT. Protein product: CASSGRGNQPQHF.